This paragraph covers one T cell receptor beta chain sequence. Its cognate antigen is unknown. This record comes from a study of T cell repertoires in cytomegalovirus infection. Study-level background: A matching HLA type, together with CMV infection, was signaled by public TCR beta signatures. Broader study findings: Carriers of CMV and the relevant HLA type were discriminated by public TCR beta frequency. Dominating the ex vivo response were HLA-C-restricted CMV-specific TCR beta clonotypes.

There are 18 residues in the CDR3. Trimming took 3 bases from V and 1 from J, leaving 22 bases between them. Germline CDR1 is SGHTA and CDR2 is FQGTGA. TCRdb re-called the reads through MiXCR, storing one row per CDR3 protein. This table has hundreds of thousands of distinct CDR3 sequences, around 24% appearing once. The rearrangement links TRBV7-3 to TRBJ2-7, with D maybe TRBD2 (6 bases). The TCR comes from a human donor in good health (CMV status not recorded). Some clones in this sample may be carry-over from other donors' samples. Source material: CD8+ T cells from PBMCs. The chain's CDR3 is CASSFLRGSSGRSYEQYV. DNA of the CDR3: TGTGCCAGCAGCTTTCTCCGGGGGAGTTCCGGGCGGTCCTACGAGCAGTACGTC.